This T cell receptor (beta chain) was identified in a study of early T cells in non-severe SARS-CoV-2 infection. Overall study: The authors sequenced bulk RNA from unsorted whole blood, leaving chains unpaired.

Findings of the study overall: Anti-spike CD8 responses were favored in VDJdb matching, and private and CD4 specificities were missed.

The sample holds many counts of this clonotype. Its target is not known. Unique molecular identifiers were added to individual cDNA molecules. A single record per CDR3 protein comes from TCRdb applying MiXCR to the 5' RACE reads. The repertoire consists of tens of thousands of distinct CDR3 sequences, with approximately 15% occurring once and the leading ten covering 5.5% to 7%. Germline V gene lookup returns CDR1 KGHSH and CDR2 LQKENI. CDR3 length: 15 amino acids. V dropped 5 bases and J dropped 2; count of bases not matched to a gene: 6. J is TRBJ2-3 and V is TRBV18; TRBD1 aligns across 8 bases. The sequence was collected from an adult who was a healthcare worker with PCR-confirmed SARS-CoV-2 infection or an uninfected control (not recorded which). What was sequenced was whole blood. The CDR3 DNA reads TGTGCCAGCTCAACACAGGGGGTCACCACAGATACGCAGTATTTT. Translated, it gives CASSTQGVTTDTQYF.